These 17 T cell receptor beta chains came from one sample sequenced in a study of cytomegalovirus exposure and HLA in healthy donors. It was with 60 Vbeta and 13 Jbeta primers that the PCR ran. Sequencing used immunoSEQ multiplex PCR; TCRdb keeps in-frame clones, though not all of them. The data show around 220,000 clones, roughly 75% seen once. What was sequenced was PBMCs. The receptors originated from a woman aged 25 to 39 in good health and CMV-seronegative.

This chain connects TRBV12-5 to TRBJ2-7, with D tentatively TRBD2 (7 bases). The V end was cut by 4 bases, the J end by 3 bases, with 13 bases between. This CDR3 comprises 14 residues. Germline values: CDR1 LGHNT, CDR2 FRNRAP. The CDR3 here is CASGSGGQSYEQYF. In DNA, the CDR3 is TGTGCTAGTGGTTCCGGGGGGCAGAGCTACGAGCAGTACTTC. The full variable domain, with the rest looked up from reference TRBV12-5 and TRBJ2-7, is DARVTQTPRHKVTEMGQEVTMRCQPILGHNTVFWYRQTMMQGLELLAYFRNRAPLDDSGMPKDRFSAEMPDATLATLKIQPSEPRDSAVYFCASGSGGQSYEQYFGPGTRLTVT.

This clone has more than one count but fewer than ten. This rearrangement joins TRBV12-5 to TRBJ1-5; a weak D match, TRBD1 (6 bases). The germline V gene encodes CDR1 LGHNT and CDR2 FRNRAP. The CDR3 runs to 13 residues. Trimming took off 6 bases at V and 8 bases at J, with 14 bases between the two ends. In DNA form, the CDR3 reads TGTGCTAGTGGACCCACAGGGCGTAAGCCCCAGCATTTT. Translation gives CASGPTGRKPQHF.

The genes are TRBV9 and TRBJ2-1, with TRBD2 as a possible D gene (7 bases). Germline V gene lookup returns CDR1 SGDLS and CDR2 YYNGEE. The CDR3 sequence is 12 residues long. V was shortened by 7 bases and J by 9 bases, with 14 bases between the two germline ends. The CDR3 reads CASGGALGEQFF. The CDR3 region has the DNA TGTGCCAGCGGGGGGGCTCTTGGTGAGCAGTTCTTC. The whole variable domain, filled in from reference TRBV9 and TRBJ2-1, reads DSGVTQTPKHLITATGQRVTLRCSPRSGDLSVYWYQQSLDQGLQFLIQYYNGEERAKGNILERFSAQQFPDLHSELNLSSLELGDSALYFCASGGALGEQFFGPGTRLTVL.

This rearrangement joins TRBV5-1 to TRBJ2-7, with a weak D call TRBD2 (6 bases). The CDR3 is 14 amino acids. Germline V gene sequence: CDR1 SGHRS, CDR2 YFSETQ. V was shortened by 0 bases and J by 3 bases, with 10 bases between the two germline ends. Here the CDR3 reads CASSLEGGNYEQYF. Written as DNA, the CDR3 is TGCGCCAGCAGCTTGGAGGGCGGGAACTACGAGCAGTACTTC.

J is TRBJ2-2 and V is TRBV5-6; D is ambiguous. This CDR3 region has 12 residues. Trimming pared 2 bases from V and 4 bases from J, leaving 3 bases between. Germline assignment: CDR1 SGHDT and CDR2 YYEEEE. CDR3 residues: CASSFSTGELFF. CDR3 coding DNA: TGTGCCAGCAGCTTTAGCACCGGGGAGCTGTTTTTT.

This clone was seen more than once but under ten times. The chain uses TRBV19 and TRBJ1-2; the D is unclear. Trimming took off 5 bases at V and 8 bases at J, with 18 bases between the two ends. The CDR3 covers 14 residues. The V gene's germline CDR1 is LNHDA and CDR2 SQIVND (reference sequence). This chain's CDR3 is CASSVTRDVGGYTF. For the CDR3, the DNA is TGTGCCAGTAGTGTAACCCGGGATGTGGGCGGCTACACCTTC.

This chain connects TRBV6-1 to TRBJ2-3; a weak D match, TRBD2 (5 bases). This CDR3 comprises 14 residues. The germline V gene has CDR1 MNHNS and CDR2 SASEGT. Trimming cost V 7 bases and J 3 bases, with 14 bases left between them. The CDR3 spells CASTSSGKTDTQYF. DNA of the CDR3: TGTGCCAGCACGTCGTCGGGGAAAACAGATACGCAGTATTTT.

Note on this clone: A junction boundary mismatches the germline segment, possibly from a read error. The chain links TRBV18 to TRBJ2-2, with TRBD1 matching over 7 bases. The CDR3 is made up of 15 amino acids. Germline CDR1 and CDR2: KGHSH and LQKENI. The CDR3 loop reads CASPPATGLTGELFF. The CDR3, as DNA: TGTGCCAGCCCACCAGCGACAGGGTTAACCGGGGAGCTGTTTTTT.

The rearrangement uses TRBV5-6 and TRBJ2-1; 8 bases fit TRBD1. CDR1 is SGHDT and CDR2 is YYEEEE in the germline V gene. The V and J ends lost 4 bases and 2 bases, in that order; junction bases with no gene match: 5. The CDR3 length is 15 residues. CDR3 bases: TGTGCCAGCAGCGGAGACAGGGGCGCCTACAATGAGCAGTTCTTC. This gives the protein CASSGDRGAYNEQFF.

Only a few counts were recorded for this clone. The CDR3 nucleotides read TGTGCCAGCAGTCTTCGGACTAGCGGGGTCTACGAGCAGTACTTC. Translation: CASSLRTSGVYEQYF. V is TRBV27 and J is TRBJ2-7, with 12 bases that match TRBD2. CDR1 MNHEY and CDR2 SMNVEV come from the germline V gene (reference sequence). V lost 5 bases to trimming and J lost 3 bases; unmatched junction nucleotides: 5. The CDR3 length is 15 residues.

The gene calls are TRBV5-1 and TRBJ2-7, with TRBD1 identical over 7 bases. This CDR3 comprises 15 residues. The germline CDR1 and CDR2 sequences are SGHRS and YFSETQ. Trimming took 2 bases from V and 2 from J; bases not matched to a gene: 7. The chain's CDR3 is CASSFGPGQTYEQYF. CDR3 sequence (DNA): TGCGCCAGCAGCTTCGGACCGGGACAGACCTACGAGCAGTACTTC.

The chain carries TRBV19 and TRBJ1-5; no definite D call. The germline gives CDR1 LNHDA, CDR2 SQIVND (reference sequence). The CDR3 totals 15 residues. Trimming took 4 bases from V and 0 from J, leaving 10 bases between them. CDR3 amino acids: CASSKGGNSNQPQHF. The CDR3 region has the DNA TGTGCCAGTAGTAAGGGAGGAAATAGCAATCAGCCCCAGCATTTT. Full variable domain (outside the CDR3, taken from reference TRBV19 and TRBJ1-5): DGGITQSPKYLFRKEGQNVTLSCEQNLNHDAMYWYRQDPGQGLRLIYYSQIVNDFQKGDIAEGYSVSREKKESFPLTVTSAQKNPTAFYLCASSKGGNSNQPQHFGDGTRLSIL.

The chain joins TRBV7-3 to TRBJ2-3, with TRBD1 matching 8 bases. This CDR3 has 15 residues. V dropped 6 bases and J dropped 0; count of bases not matched to a gene: 5. Per germline, CDR1 SGHTA and CDR2 FQGTGA. DNA for the CDR3: TGTGCCAGCAGTCCCACAGGGGGAAGCACAGATACGCAGTATTTT. Protein sequence: CASSPTGGSTDTQYF.

The chain joins TRBV7-3 to TRBJ2-7; D is unclear. The germline V gene has CDR1 SGHTA and CDR2 FQGTGA. CDR3 length: 13 residues. Trimming took off 4 bases at V and 4 bases at J, with 11 bases between the two ends. CDR3 in DNA: TGTGCCAGCAGCTCTTCCCCGAGTTACGAGCAGTACTTC. Its translation is CASSSSPSYEQYF.

This clone was seen a handful of times. This chain's CDR3 is CASSQENGGGRLYYEQYF. The CDR3 DNA is TGCGCCAGCAGCCAAGAAAACGGCGGCGGGAGGTTATACTACGAGCAGTACTTC. This chain links TRBV4-1 with TRBJ2-7; 8 bases are shared with TRBD2. V was pared by 0 bases and J by 3 bases, with 13 bases of the junction left unmatched. The CDR3 totals 18 residues. CDR1 and CDR2 from the germline V gene are MGHRA and YSYEKL.

The chain combines TRBV7-9 with TRBJ2-1, with 10 positions matching TRBD1. Germline values: CDR1 SEHNR, CDR2 FQNEAQ (reference sequence). The CDR3 has 16 residues. J gave up 6 bases and V 3 bases, and 8 bases lay outside the gene matches. CDR3 sequence reads: CASSLGDRGFTNEQFF. As DNA, the CDR3 is TGTGCCAGCAGCTTGGGGGACAGGGGCTTTACCAATGAGCAGTTCTTC.

The V gene is TRBV9, the J gene TRBJ2-1, with 7 positions matching TRBD2. The germline gives CDR1 SGDLS, CDR2 YYNGEE. V lost 3 bases to trimming and J lost 0 bases; unmatched junction nucleotides: 3. This CDR3 region has 15 residues. For the CDR3, the DNA is TGTGCCAGCAGCGCCTCTAGCGGCTCCTACAATGAGCAGTTCTTC. Translating it yields CASSASSGSYNEQFF.